This TCR beta chain originates from a study of T-cell memory formation after mild COVID-19 (dated by TCRdb to the early 2020s). General notes on the study: TCR sequence clusters from the two donors were largely donor specific. In two donors, T-cell clones that expanded and contracted after mild COVID-19 were followed by sequencing TCRalpha and TCRbeta repertoires longitudinally. The cohort was made up of two young adult volunteers, one female and one male, who were previously healthy.

V is pruned by 4 bases and J by 7 bases, leaving 6 bases of the junction without a gene match. According to the germline V gene, CDR1 reads KGHDR and CDR2 reads SFDVKD. The CDR3 measures 15 amino acids from cysteine to phenylalanine. The retained sequence is limited to the CDR3, 45 bases, with the frame set at the first base. These reads were obtained on an Illumina NovaSeq 6000. Using 5'RACE with constant-segment primers, TCRalpha and TCRbeta cDNA libraries were constructed, with sample barcodes and unique molecular identifiers added in the process. Trizol reagent was used to extract RNA from every sample. Library amplification was performed in two PCR steps, and a second sample barcode and Illumina TruSeq adapters were introduced in the second step. Libraries were sequenced on an Illumina NovaSeq with 2 x 150 bp paired-end reads. On the authors' methods: With migec v1.2.7, reads were demultiplexed and then collapsed into UMI-guided consensus sequences. Using mixcr v2.1.11, UMI consensuses were aligned to TRA and TRB V and J templates and then assembled into clonotypes. Clonotypes were classified as expanded or contracted when called significant by both edgeR and NoisET, with noise models trained on biological replicates. For edgeR calls, the thresholds were a false discovery rate-adjusted p below 0.01 and a log2 fold-change of 1. As an exploratory analysis of dynamics, max-normalized trajectories of the 1000 most abundant clonotypes were examined by PCA with hierarchical clustering. Separately sequenced CD4+ and CD8+ repertoires were used to assign a CD4 or CD8 phenotype to each responding clone. The raw public data were reprocessed by TCRdb itself: fastp quality trimming at Q25, MiXCR clonotype calling, in-frame beta chains only. Entries are consolidated by CDR3 protein sequence, retaining the most common genes and DNA. None of the V and J calls come from the authors' own analysis; TCRdb made them. The sample table contains a few hundred thousand distinct CDR3 sequences; only one count was recorded for over 9% of them. 22% of the sample is held by the ten biggest clonotypes.

Results the study describes overall, beyond this receptor: Clones contracting from day 15 to 85 had balanced CD4/CD8 phenotypes, while a second wave expanding from day 15 to 37 was biased towards CD4+. Only a couple of mild cases were covered by the study, and larger cohorts that include severe cases with pre-infection samples were considered necessary. The second-wave clones that peaked on day 37 were not confirmed to be SARS-CoV-2 specific. Some responding clones were detected in pre-infection memory, which suggested that pre-existing cross-reactive memory T cells had joined the SARS-CoV-2 response. Contracting CD4+ clones turned up mainly in the CM and EM memory subsets, whereas EMRA was where CD8+ clones were enriched.

For this clonotype: The antigen it binds to is not known. No base quality values were provided; no much bigger clone lies one nucleotide off.

PBMCs were isolated by Ficoll-Paque density gradient centrifugation. Material for sequencing was PBMCs or a T cell subset sorted from them (not recorded which). The sequence links TRBV24-1 to TRBJ2-2, and TRBD1 matches 9 of the central bases. This sequence was found in a man in his late teens or twenties who had mild COVID-19 (a few samples of this study predate the infection). The sample titles of this study are shuffled in the database, so cell type and time point are left out; the donor was told from shared clones. The bases read TGTGCCACCAGTGACCCCGGACAGGGGATCGGGGAGCTGTTTTTT. Its translation is CATSDPGQGIGELFF.